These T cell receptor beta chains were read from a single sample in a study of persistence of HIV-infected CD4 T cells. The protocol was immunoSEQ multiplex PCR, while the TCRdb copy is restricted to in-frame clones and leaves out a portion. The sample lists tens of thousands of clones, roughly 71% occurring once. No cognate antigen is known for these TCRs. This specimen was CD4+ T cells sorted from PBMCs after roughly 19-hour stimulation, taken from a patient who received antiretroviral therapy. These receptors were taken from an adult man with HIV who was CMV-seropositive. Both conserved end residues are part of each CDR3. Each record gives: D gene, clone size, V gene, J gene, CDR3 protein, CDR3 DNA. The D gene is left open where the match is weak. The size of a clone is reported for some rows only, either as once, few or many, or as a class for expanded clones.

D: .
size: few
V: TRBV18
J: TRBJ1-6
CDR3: CASSPELLRNSPLHF
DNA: TGTGCCAGCTCACCCGAACTACTGCGTAATTCACCCCTCCACTTT

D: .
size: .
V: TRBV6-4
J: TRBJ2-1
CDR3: CASSDPDWRAGLGGNEQFF
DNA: TGTGCCAGCAGTGACCCAGACTGGAGGGCTGGGTTAGGAGGCAATGAGCAGTTCTTC

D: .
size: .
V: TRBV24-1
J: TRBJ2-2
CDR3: CATSDNTGRPLGELFF
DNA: TGTGCCACCAGTGATAATACGGGGCGTCCTCTCGGGGAGCTGTTTTTT

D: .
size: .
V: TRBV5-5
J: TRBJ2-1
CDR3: CASSFRLNNEQFF
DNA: TGTGCCAGCAGCTTTCGGCTGAACAATGAGCAGTTCTTC

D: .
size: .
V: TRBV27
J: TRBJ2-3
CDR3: CASSREGTHTQYF
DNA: TGTGCCAGCAGTCGCGAGGGGACGCATACGCAGTATTTT

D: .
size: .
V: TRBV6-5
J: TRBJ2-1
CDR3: CASRAGQITYNEQFF
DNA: TGTGCCAGCAGGGCCGGACAGATTACCTACAATGAGCAGTTCTTC

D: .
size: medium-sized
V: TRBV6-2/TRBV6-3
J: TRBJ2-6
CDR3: CASSYGGSGANVLTF
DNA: TGTGCCAGCAGTTACGGGGGCAGTGGGGCCAACGTCCTGACTTTC

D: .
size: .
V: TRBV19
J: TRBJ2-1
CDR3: CASSIMSSYNEQFF
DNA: TGTGCCAGTAGTATCATGAGCTCCTACAATGAGCAGTTCTTC

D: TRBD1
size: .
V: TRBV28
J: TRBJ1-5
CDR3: CASEGQGIQPQHF
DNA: TGTGCCAGCGAGGGACAGGGGATTCAGCCCCAGCATTTT

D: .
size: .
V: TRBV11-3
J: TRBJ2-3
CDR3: CASSLSRADTQYF
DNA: TGTGCCAGCAGCTTATCCCGAGCAGATACGCAGTATTTT

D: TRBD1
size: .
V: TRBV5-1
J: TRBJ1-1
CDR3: CASSMGQYLNTEAFF
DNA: TGCGCCAGCAGCATGGGACAGTACTTAAACACTGAAGCTTTCTTT

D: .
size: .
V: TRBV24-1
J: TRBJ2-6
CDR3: CATSESGGFGANVLTF
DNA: TGTGCCACCTCGGAGTCAGGGGGGTTTGGGGCCAACGTCCTGACTTTC

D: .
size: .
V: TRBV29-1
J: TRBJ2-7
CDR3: CSVDSGFEQYF
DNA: TGCAGCGTTGATTCAGGGTTCGAGCAGTACTTC

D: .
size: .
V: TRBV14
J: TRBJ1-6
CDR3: CASSQEDLSSYNSPLHF
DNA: TGTGCCAGCAGCCAAGAAGATCTGAGCTCCTATAATTCACCCCTCCACTTT

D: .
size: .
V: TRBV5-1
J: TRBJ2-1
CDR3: CASSLATGMNEQFF
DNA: TGCGCCAGCAGCTTGGCCACGGGGATGAATGAGCAGTTCTTC

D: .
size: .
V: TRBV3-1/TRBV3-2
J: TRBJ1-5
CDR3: CASSQGRVDQPQHF
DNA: TGTGCCAGCAGCCAAGGAAGGGTCGATCAGCCCCAGCATTTT

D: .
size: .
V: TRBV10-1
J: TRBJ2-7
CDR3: CASSTGTAGEQYF
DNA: TGCGCCAGCAGTACCGGGACGGCTGGTGAGCAGTACTTC

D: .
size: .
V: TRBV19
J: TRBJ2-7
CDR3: CASSEERGSYEQYF
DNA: TGTGCCAGTAGTGAGGAGAGGGGAAGCTACGAGCAGTACTTC

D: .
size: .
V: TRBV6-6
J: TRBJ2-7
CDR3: CASSYRESSYEQYF
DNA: TGTGCCAGCAGTTACCGAGAGAGCTCCTACGAGCAGTACTTC

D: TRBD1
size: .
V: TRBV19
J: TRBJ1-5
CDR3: CASSILGTGYSNQPQHF
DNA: TGTGCCAGTAGTATCCTGGGGACAGGGTATAGCAATCAGCCCCAGCATTTT

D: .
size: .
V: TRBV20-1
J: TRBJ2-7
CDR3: CSARAGYEQYF
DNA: TGCAGTGCTAGAGCTGGATACGAGCAGTACTTC

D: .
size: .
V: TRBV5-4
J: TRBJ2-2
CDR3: CASSLVGAGELFF
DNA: TGTGCCAGCAGCTTGGTGGGGGCCGGGGAGCTGTTTTTT

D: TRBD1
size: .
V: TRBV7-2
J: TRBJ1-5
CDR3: CASSLTGGHQPQHF
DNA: TGTGCCAGCAGCTTGACAGGGGGTCATCAGCCCCAGCATTTT

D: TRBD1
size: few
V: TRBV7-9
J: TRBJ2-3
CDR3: CASSLDRGLRGDTQYF
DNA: TGTGCCAGCAGCTTAGACAGGGGGCTTCGTGGAGATACGCAGTATTTT

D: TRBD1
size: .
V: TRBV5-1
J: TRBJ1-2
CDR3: CASSSNLDRGYGYTF
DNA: TGCGCCAGCAGCTCCAACCTGGACAGGGGCTATGGCTACACCTTC

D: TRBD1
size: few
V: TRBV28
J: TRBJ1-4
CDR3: CASSTRQGLNEKLFF
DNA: TGTGCCAGCAGTACCCGACAGGGACTAAATGAAAAACTGTTTTTT

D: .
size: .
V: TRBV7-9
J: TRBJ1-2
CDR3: CASSPGRGVNYGYTF
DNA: TGTGCCAGCAGCCCCGGGAGGGGAGTTAACTATGGCTACACCTTC

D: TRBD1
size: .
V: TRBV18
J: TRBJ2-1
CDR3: CASSPTGGPYNEQFF
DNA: TGTGCCAGCTCACCGACAGGGGGCCCCTACAATGAGCAGTTCTTC

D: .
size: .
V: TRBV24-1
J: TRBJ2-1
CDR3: CATSDFYNEQFF
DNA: TGTGCCACCAGTGACTTTTACAATGAGCAGTTCTTC